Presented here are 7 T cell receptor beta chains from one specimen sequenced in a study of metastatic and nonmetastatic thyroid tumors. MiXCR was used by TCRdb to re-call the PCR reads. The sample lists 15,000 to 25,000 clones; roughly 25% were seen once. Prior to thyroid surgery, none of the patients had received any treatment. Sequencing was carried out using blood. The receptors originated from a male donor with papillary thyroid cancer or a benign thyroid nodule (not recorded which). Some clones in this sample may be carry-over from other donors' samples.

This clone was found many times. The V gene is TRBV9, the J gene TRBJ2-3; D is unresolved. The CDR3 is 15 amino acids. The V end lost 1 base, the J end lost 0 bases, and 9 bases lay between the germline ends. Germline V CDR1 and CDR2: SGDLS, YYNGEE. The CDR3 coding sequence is TGTGCCAGCAGCGTAAAGGCAACTAGCACAGATACGCAGTATTTT. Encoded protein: CASSVKATSTDTQYF.

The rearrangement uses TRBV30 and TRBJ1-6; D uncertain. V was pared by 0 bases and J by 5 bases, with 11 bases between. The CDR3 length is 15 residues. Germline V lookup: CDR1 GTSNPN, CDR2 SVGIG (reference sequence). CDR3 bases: TGTGCCTGGAGTGTGGTGGCGGTAGATAATTCACCCCTCCACTTT. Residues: CAWSVVAVDNSPLHF.

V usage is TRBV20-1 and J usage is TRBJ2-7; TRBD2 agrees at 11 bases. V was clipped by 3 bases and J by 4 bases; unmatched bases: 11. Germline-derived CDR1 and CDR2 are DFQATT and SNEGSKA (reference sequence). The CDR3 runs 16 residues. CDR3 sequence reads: CSARPSTSGIVYEQYF. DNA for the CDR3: TGCAGTGCTAGGCCTTCGACTAGCGGGATTGTTTACGAGCAGTACTTC.

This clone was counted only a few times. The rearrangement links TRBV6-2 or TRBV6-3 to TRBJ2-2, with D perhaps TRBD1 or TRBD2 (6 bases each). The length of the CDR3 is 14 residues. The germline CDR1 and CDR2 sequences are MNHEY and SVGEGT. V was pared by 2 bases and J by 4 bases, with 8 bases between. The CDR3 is CASSYGGPTGELFF. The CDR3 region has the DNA TGTGCCAGCAGTTACGGGGGGCCCACCGGGGAGCTGTTTTTT.

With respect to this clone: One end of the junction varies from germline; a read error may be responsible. The CDR3 protein is CSALTGIGADAFF. The CDR3 region has the DNA TGCAGTGCCCTCACAGGGATCGGGGCTGATGCTTTCTTT. The chain carries TRBV20-1 and TRBJ1-1, with a tentative D call TRBD1 (6 bases). The CDR3 loop spans 13 amino acids. Germline values: CDR1 DFQATT, CDR2 SNEGSKA (reference sequence).

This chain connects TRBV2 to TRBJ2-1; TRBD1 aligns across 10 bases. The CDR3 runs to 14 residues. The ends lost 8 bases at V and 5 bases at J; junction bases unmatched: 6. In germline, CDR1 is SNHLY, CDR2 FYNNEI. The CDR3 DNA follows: TGTGCCAGCTGCCGGGACAGGGGAGACAATGAGCAGTTCTTC. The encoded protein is CASCRDRGDNEQFF.

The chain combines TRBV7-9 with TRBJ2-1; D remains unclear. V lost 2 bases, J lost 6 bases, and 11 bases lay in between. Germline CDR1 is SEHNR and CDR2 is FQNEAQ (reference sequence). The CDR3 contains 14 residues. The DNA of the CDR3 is TGTGCCAGCAGCTTAACTGCCCGTAGCAATGAGCAGTTCTTC. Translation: CASSLTARSNEQFF.